This TCR beta chain was identified in a study of early T cells in non-severe SARS-CoV-2 infection. TCRdb reprocessed the 5' RACE reads via MiXCR and lists one record per CDR3 protein. The sample lists under 90,000 distinct CDR3 sequences, approximately 14% occurring once. CDR1 and CDR2 from the germline V gene are SGDLS and YYNGEE. This CDR3 spans 16 amino acids. With 4 bases removed from V and 3 bases from J, the gap between germline ends came to 17 bases. Sequencing used whole blood. This chain links TRBV9 with TRBJ2-1, with TRBD2 as a possible D gene (7 bases). The sequence was collected from an adult who was a healthcare worker with PCR-confirmed SARS-CoV-2 infection or an uninfected control (not recorded which). DNA of the CDR3: TGTGCCAGCAGCCCCCCGGGGGGCTCCGACTACAATGAGCAGTTCTTC. It codes for CASSPPGGSDYNEQFF. Full variable domain (rest looked up from reference TRBV9 and TRBJ2-1): DSGVTQTPKHLITATGQRVTLRCSPRSGDLSVYWYQQSLDQGLQFLIQYYNGEERAKGNILERFSAQQFPDLHSELNLSSLELGDSALYFCASSPPGGSDYNEQFFGPGTRLTVL.